Each of the 18 T cell receptor beta chains below was sequenced from the same sample in a study of blood T cell repertoires in COVID-19. Sequencing used immunoSEQ multiplex PCR; TCRdb keeps in-frame clones, though not all of them. The sample shows a few hundred thousand clones, around 87% of them seen only once. Sequenced material: peripheral blood. The source of these receptors is a woman in her fifties or sixties with acute or convalescent COVID-19.

A single count supports this clone. As DNA, the CDR3 is TGTGCCAGCAGACAGGGGGGTCTCGAGCAGTACTTC. It codes for CASRQGGLEQYF. The chain carries TRBV2 and TRBJ2-7; 8 positions agree with TRBD1. The V segment lost 6 bases and the J segment 6 bases; nucleotides outside the gene matches: 4. The V gene's germline CDR1 is SNHLY and CDR2 FYNNEI. The CDR3 consists of 12 residues.

This rearrangement joins TRBV18 to TRBJ2-5; 13 positions agree with TRBD2. The trim removed 2 bases at V and 4 bases at J, leaving 4 bases unmatched. The length of the CDR3 is 16 residues. Germline loops: CDR1 KGHSH, CDR2 LQKENI. CDR3 sequence (DNA): TGTGCCAGCTCACCAAGGACTAGCGGGAGTTTAGAGACCCAGTACTTC. Encoded protein: CASSPRTSGSLETQYF.

The chain combines TRBV2 with TRBJ2-1; 10 bases are shared with TRBD2. The CDR3 runs 17 residues. Germline V gene lookup returns CDR1 SNHLY and CDR2 FYNNEI. V dropped 2 bases and J dropped 2; count of bases not matched to a gene: 6. The CDR3 DNA is TGTGCCAGCAGTGAACTCGCTAGCGGGGGAACCTACAATGAGCAGTTCTTC. Its translation is CASSELASGGTYNEQFF. The full variable domain, rest sourced from reference TRBV2 and TRBJ2-1, is EPEVTQTPSHQVTQMGQEVILRCVPISNHLYFYWYRQILGQKVEFLVSFYNNEISEKSEIFDDQFSVERPDGSNFTLKIRSTKLEDSAMYFCASSELASGGTYNEQFFGPGTRLTVL.

The V and J genes are TRBV6-2 or TRBV6-3 and TRBJ2-7; D gene uncertain. CDR3 length: 13 amino acids. V shed 6 bases and J shed 6 bases, with 15 bases lying between them. Germline assignment: CDR1 MNHEY and CDR2 SVGEGT. Here the CDR3 DNA reads TGTGCCAGCAGCTCCCGGTCGAGGCGCGAGCAGTACTTC. Amino acids: CASSSRSRREQYF.

V is TRBV6-5 and J is TRBJ1-4, with unresolved D. V was pared by 7 bases and J by 8 bases, with 14 bases between. CDR3 length equals 13 residues. Germline assignment: CDR1 MNHEY and CDR2 SVGAGI. CDR3 bases: TGTGCCAGCACAGTGGGAGGAAAGGAAAAACTGTTTTTT. Translated, it gives CASTVGGKEKLFF.

This clone was counted between two and nine times. CDR3 sequence reads: CASSLTVSGNTIYF. In nucleotides, the CDR3 is TGCGCCAGCAGCTTGACAGTCTCTGGAAACACCATATATTTT. This chain links TRBV5-1 with TRBJ1-3; the D is unclear. V was shortened by 1 base and J by 0 bases, with 5 bases between the two germline ends. Per germline, CDR1 SGHRS and CDR2 YFSETQ. The CDR3 spans 14 residues.

V is TRBV28 and J is TRBJ1-4; D is ambiguous. In germline, CDR1 is MDHEN, CDR2 SYDVKM. This CDR3 region has 12 residues. V lost 7 bases, J lost 8 bases, and 11 bases lay in between. In DNA form, the CDR3 reads TGTGCCAGCAAGCAGGTTGGCGAAAAACTGTTTTTT. This encodes CASKQVGEKLFF.

The chain is built from TRBV7-8 and TRBJ1-3; 7 bases align to TRBD1. From germline, CDR1 is SGHVS and CDR2 FQNEAQ. The trim removed 5 bases at V and 0 bases at J, leaving 7 bases unmatched. This CDR3 has 16 amino acids. CDR3 region: CASSGRGYLSGNTIYF. In DNA, the CDR3 is TGTGCCAGCAGCGGCAGGGGGTACCTCTCTGGAAACACCATATATTTT.

The J gene is TRBJ2-3, the V gene TRBV5-1; TRBD2 agrees at 10 bases. CDR3 length: 16 amino acids. J lost 3 bases, V lost 3 bases, and 7 bases had no gene match. Germline V gives CDR1 SGHRS, CDR2 YFSETQ. CDR3 loop: CASSWSSGSRTDTQYF. The DNA of the CDR3 is TGCGCCAGCAGCTGGTCTAGCGGGAGTCGAACAGATACGCAGTATTTT.

The table lists this clone with a count of one. The chain joins TRBV28 to TRBJ1-2; TRBD1 aligns across 7 bases. This CDR3 comprises 14 residues. Germline V CDR1 and CDR2: MDHEN, SYDVKM. The ends lost 4 bases at V and 5 bases at J; junction bases unmatched: 7. CDR3 region: CASSSTGVRYGYTF. For the CDR3, the DNA is TGTGCCAGCAGTTCAACAGGGGTTAGGTATGGCTACACCTTC.

This chain connects TRBV2 to TRBJ1-5; possible D gene TRBD1, 5 bases. CDR1 is SNHLY and CDR2 is FYNNEI in the germline V gene. The CDR3 has 13 residues. The ends were cut back, 7 bases at V and 7 bases at J, with 14 bases in the middle. DNA of the CDR3: TGTGCCAGCACCACGACCTGGGGCCAGCCCCAGCATTTT. This codes for CASTTTWGQPQHF.

The chain couples TRBV28 to TRBJ1-2, with D hard to call. The CDR3 is made up of 18 amino acids. Germline V gene data show CDR1 as MDHEN and CDR2 as SYDVKM. Trimming left V 5 bases short and J 5 bases short, with 27 bases between. The CDR3 DNA is TGTGCCAGCAGTCCGACCGGGGTTTTGGAACCAAACGGATATGGCTACACCTTC. Residues: CASSPTGVLEPNGYGYTF.

For the CDR3, the DNA is TGTGCCAGCTATTCCCGGGGGGGTGGAGACTATGGCTACACCTTC. This encodes CASYSRGGGDYGYTF. This chain connects TRBV28 to TRBJ1-2, with D possibly matching TRBD1 (5 bases). The CDR3 runs 15 residues. Trimming pared 8 bases from V and 3 bases from J, leaving 19 bases between. CDR1 and CDR2 (germline): MDHEN, SYDVKM.

The chain couples TRBV29-1 to TRBJ2-7; perhaps TRBD1 as D (6 bases). The CDR3 contains 11 residues. The V and J ends lost 4 bases and 4 bases respectively, with 8 bases between them. The germline V gene encodes CDR1 SQVTM and CDR2 ANQGSEA. The CDR3 DNA is TGCAGCGTTGGGACAGCTTACGAGCAGTACTTC. Its translation is CSVGTAYEQYF.

This clone was found many times. The V call is TRBV18, the J call TRBJ2-1; 8 bases map to TRBD1. V lost 0 bases and J lost 6; bases outside the gene matches: 13. This CDR3 is 18 amino acids long. The germline gives CDR1 KGHSH, CDR2 LQKENI. CDR3 nucleotides: TGTGCCAGCTCACCACCGGTTGGGCAGGGGGCATACCTCAATGAGCAGTTCTTC. It codes for CASSPPVGQGAYLNEQFF.

The rearrangement uses TRBV3-1 (or the pseudogene TRBV3-2) and TRBJ2-2; TRBD2 is a possible D gene (5 bases). The CDR3 loop spans 13 amino acids. V was shortened by 4 bases and J by 7 bases, with 10 bases between the two germline ends. Germline CDR1 is LGHDT and CDR2 is YNNKEL (reference sequence). CDR3 nucleotides: TGTGCCAGCAGCCGCCAGGCGGGCGGGGAGCTGTTTTTT. Translating gives CASSRQAGGELFF.

This clone has only a few counts. The rearrangement links TRBV28 to TRBJ2-7; perhaps TRBD2 as D (5 bases). The CDR3 sequence is 16 residues long. Looked up from germline, CDR1 is MDHEN and CDR2 is SYDVKM. The V gene lost 3 bases and the J gene lost 6 bases, with 21 bases spanning the gap. CDR3 bases: TGTGCCAGCAGTTTGTATTTTGGACCCTTAGAGGGCGAGCAGTACTTC. This sequence encodes CASSLYFGPLEGEQYF.

The rearrangement uses TRBV5-1 and TRBJ2-5, with a possible D match to TRBD1 (7 bases). From germline, CDR1 is SGHRS and CDR2 YFSETQ. Trimming shortened V by 4 bases and J by 1 base, and 11 bases separated the two germline ends. The length of the CDR3 is 14 residues. CDR3 nucleotides: TGCGCCAGCAGCGCGGGACAGCCCCAAGAGACCCAGTACTTC. Translated, it gives CASSAGQPQETQYF.